The 14 T cell receptor beta chains below all came from one sample that was sequenced in a study of T cells after yellow fever vaccination. TCRdb reprocessed the 5' RACE reads with MiXCR, giving one entry per CDR3 protein. The data show 550,000 to 750,000 distinct CDR3 sequences, approximately 12% seen once. The starting material was PBMCs, obtained on the day of the yellow fever booster vaccination. The receptors were sampled from a man between 25 and 39 years old who received the YFV17D yellow fever vaccine.

The sample holds a few counts of this clonotype. The chain couples TRBV25-1 to TRBJ2-1; 11 bases map to TRBD2. The CDR3 loop spans 16 amino acids. V lost 3 bases to trimming and J lost 4 bases; unmatched junction nucleotides: 5. The V gene's germline CDR1 is MGHDK and CDR2 SYGVNS. DNA for the CDR3: TGTGCCAGCAGTGAGTCTAGCGGGAGGACTTACAATGAGCAGTTCTTC. Its translation: CASSESSGRTYNEQFF.

This clonotype was found many times. This rearrangement joins TRBV7-9 to TRBJ2-7; a possible D gene is TRBD1 (5 bases). The CDR3 is 12 amino acids. V dropped 4 bases and J dropped 5 bases, with 9 bases sitting between them. Germline V gene sequence: CDR1 SEHNR, CDR2 FQNEAQ (reference sequence). CDR3 DNA sequence: TGTGCCAGCAGCTGGGGCGTGGACGAGCAGTACTTC. Its protein is CASSWGVDEQYF.

This clonotype has ten or more counts. The chain employs TRBV5-1 and TRBJ2-1; perhaps D is TRBD1 or TRBD2 (6 bases each). The V gene's germline CDR1 is SGHRS and CDR2 YFSETQ. Trimming took off 0 bases at V and 7 bases at J, with 14 bases between the two ends. This CDR3 region has 15 residues. The CDR3 sequence: CASSLGLLGGNEQFF. CDR3 bases: TGCGCCAGCAGCTTGGGGCTGTTAGGGGGGAATGAGCAGTTCTTC.

This chain uses TRBV7-2 with TRBJ2-3; D is perhaps TRBD1 (5 bases). The CDR3 runs 15 residues. Germline V lookup: CDR1 SGHTA, CDR2 FQGNSA. V lost 5 bases and J 6 bases, leaving 18 bases between the germline ends. CDR3 sequence (DNA): TGTGCCAGCAGCCTCCTCGACAGCACTGCGGATACGCAGTATTTT. This encodes CASSLLDSTADTQYF.

The J gene is TRBJ2-7, the V gene TRBV21-1; TRBD2, the table's D call, lacks a check against the DNA. TRBV21-1 is reported as a pseudogene. The CDR3 totals 17 residues. DNA of the CDR3: TGTGCCAGCAGCAAAGAAGGAGGGCGGGATAGCTCCTACGAGCAGTACTTC. Its protein product is CASSKEGGRDSSYEQYF.

This chain uses TRBV20-1 with TRBJ2-2, with D uncertain. Trimming removed 2 bases from V and 5 bases from J, with 9 bases in between. The germline V gene has CDR1 DFQATT and CDR2 SNEGSKA (reference sequence). CDR3 length: 13 residues. CDR3 residues: CSARKDGTGELFF. In DNA form, the CDR3 reads TGCAGTGCTAGAAAGGACGGAACCGGGGAGCTGTTTTTT.

In its sample, this clonotype was seen a few times. This sequence joins TRBV10-3 and TRBJ2-3; tentatively, D is TRBD1 (6 bases). The CDR3 has 13 residues. The V gene's germline CDR1 is ENHRY and CDR2 SYGVKD. The V gene lost 5 bases and the J gene lost 6 bases, with 12 bases spanning the gap. The CDR3 reads CAISTTGPDTQYF. As DNA, the CDR3 is TGTGCCATCAGTACAACAGGGCCCGATACGCAGTATTTT.

The CDR3 loop reads CASSPETLTDTQYF. The CDR3 DNA sequence: TGTGCCAGCTCACCCGAGACACTCACAGATACGCAGTATTTT. This rearrangement joins TRBV18 to TRBJ2-3; no firm D call. CDR3 length: 14 residues. The ends were cut back, 3 bases at V and 2 bases at J, with 9 bases in the middle. The germline V gene encodes CDR1 KGHSH and CDR2 LQKENI.

The gene calls are TRBV18 and TRBJ2-5, with D possibly matching TRBD2 (5 bases). V shed 3 bases and J shed 4 bases, with 12 bases lying between them. The CDR3 has 14 amino acids. The V gene's germline CDR1 is KGHSH and CDR2 LQKENI. The CDR3 protein is CASSPFDGGETQYF. The DNA of the CDR3 is TGTGCCAGCTCACCTTTCGACGGAGGAGAGACCCAGTACTTC.

The sample holds a few counts of this clonotype. This chain links TRBV7-8 with TRBJ2-1; D is unresolved. The CDR3 runs to 16 residues. The V gene lost 5 bases and the J gene lost 0 bases, with 14 bases spanning the gap. Germline CDR1 reads SGHVS; CDR2 reads FQNEAQ. CDR3 region: CASSPSPQSSYNEQFF. As DNA, the CDR3 is TGTGCCAGCAGCCCCTCCCCCCAGAGCTCCTACAATGAGCAGTTCTTC.

This chain uses TRBV6-2 or TRBV6-3 with TRBJ2-4; D ambiguous. V shed 0 bases and J shed 2 bases, with 8 bases lying between them. In germline, CDR1 is MNHEY, CDR2 SVGEGT. The CDR3 loop spans 15 amino acids. The CDR3 DNA reads as TGTGCCAGCAGTTACTCGGATGGGTCCAAAAACATTCAGTACTTC. The encoded protein is CASSYSDGSKNIQYF.

The chain carries TRBV7-3 and TRBJ2-1; D tentatively fits TRBD1 or TRBD2 (5 bases each). CDR1 and CDR2 (germline): SGHTA, FQGTGA. The CDR3 covers 14 residues. The V gene lost 1 base and the J gene lost 9 bases, with 13 bases spanning the gap. CDR3 DNA: TGTGCCAGCAGCTTAAATGGGGGTGTGGGTGAGCAGTTCTTC. It is translated as CASSLNGGVGEQFF. Variable domain in full (rest from reference TRBV7-3 and TRBJ2-1): GAGVSQTPSNKVTEKGKYVELRCDPISGHTALYWYRQSLGQGPEFLIYFQGTGAADDSGLPNDRFFAVRPEGSVSTLKIQRTERGDSAVYLCASSLNGGVGEQFFGPGTRLTVL.

The rearrangement links TRBV20-1 to TRBJ1-3; D is unclear. V was trimmed by 2 bases and J by 4 bases, leaving 9 bases between them. CDR1 is DFQATT, CDR2 SNEGSKA, per germline (reference sequence). There are 13 residues in the CDR3. For the CDR3, the DNA is TGCAGTGCTAGATACTCCGCGGGAAACACCATATATTTT. The encoded protein is CSARYSAGNTIYF.

This clonotype appeared a few times. The J gene is TRBJ2-1, the V gene TRBV27, with D possibly being TRBD1 (5 bases). Trimming shortened V by 2 bases and J by 9 bases, and 8 bases separated the two germline ends. The CDR3 has 12 residues. Germline loops: CDR1 MNHEY, CDR2 SMNVEV (reference sequence). DNA for the CDR3: TGTGCCAGCAGTTTACTAGGGGCTGAGCAGTTCTTC. Amino acids: CASSLLGAEQFF.